This TCR beta chain was retrieved from a study of shared clonotypes between healthy human individuals. Negatively enriched CD4+ T cells were divided by CD45RA into naive and memory. This clone was observed a single time. The trim removed 7 bases at V and 3 bases at J, leaving 2 bases unmatched. The CDR3 has 14 amino acids. Germline CDR1 reads LNHDA; CDR2 reads SQIVND (reference sequence). The protocol was immunoSEQ multiplex PCR, while the TCRdb copy is restricted to in-frame clones and leaves out a portion. The repertoire has 2 million to 3 million clones, more than 90% of them found once; the top ten carry 0.11% to 0.15%.

The clonotype was recovered from a man younger than 30 in good health. The specimen sequenced was naive CD4+ T cells sorted from blood. Subset: CD45RA+ positively selected. V and J are TRBV19 and TRBJ2-1, with 11 bases fitting TRBD2. The chain's CDR3 is CASTGTSGYNEQFF. In nucleotides, the CDR3 is TGTGCCAGTACTGGGACTAGCGGCTACAATGAGCAGTTCTTC.